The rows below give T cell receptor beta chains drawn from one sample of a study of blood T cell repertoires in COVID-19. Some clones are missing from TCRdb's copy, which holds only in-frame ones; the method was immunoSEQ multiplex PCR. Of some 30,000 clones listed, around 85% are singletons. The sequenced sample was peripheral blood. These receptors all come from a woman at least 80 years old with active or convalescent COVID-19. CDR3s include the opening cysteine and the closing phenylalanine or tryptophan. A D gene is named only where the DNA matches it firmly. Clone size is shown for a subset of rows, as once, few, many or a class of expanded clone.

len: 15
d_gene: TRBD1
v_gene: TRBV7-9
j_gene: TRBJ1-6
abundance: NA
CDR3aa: CASSASGGGNSPLHF
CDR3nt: TGTGCCAGCAGCGCTTCAGGGGGTGGGAATTCACCCCTCCACTTT

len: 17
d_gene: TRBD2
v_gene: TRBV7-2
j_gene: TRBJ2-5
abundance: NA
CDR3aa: CASSLVFPSGGRETQYF
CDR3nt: TGTGCCAGCAGCTTAGTGTTCCCTAGCGGGGGGAGAGAGACCCAGTACTTC

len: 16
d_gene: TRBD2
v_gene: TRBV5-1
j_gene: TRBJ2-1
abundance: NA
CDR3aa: CASSPMTSGASNEQFF
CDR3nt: TGCGCCAGCAGCCCAATGACTAGCGGGGCTAGTAATGAGCAGTTCTTC

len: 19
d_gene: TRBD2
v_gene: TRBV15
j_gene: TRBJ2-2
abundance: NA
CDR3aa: CATSRVGIQLAGGPGELFF
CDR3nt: TGTGCCACCAGCAGAGTTGGAATCCAGCTAGCGGGGGGGCCCGGGGAGCTGTTTTTT

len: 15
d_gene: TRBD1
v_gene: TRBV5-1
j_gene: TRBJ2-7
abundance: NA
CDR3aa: CASSLMGQASGEQYF
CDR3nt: TGCGCCAGCAGCTTGATGGGACAGGCCTCGGGCGAGCAGTACTTC

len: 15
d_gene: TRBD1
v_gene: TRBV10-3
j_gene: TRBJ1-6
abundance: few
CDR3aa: CAIRPGTGDNSPLHF
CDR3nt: TGTGCCATCAGACCCGGGACAGGGGATAATTCACCCCTCCACTTT

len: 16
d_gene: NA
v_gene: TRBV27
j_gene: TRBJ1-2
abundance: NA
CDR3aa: CASSLGAAASNYGYTF
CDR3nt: TGTGCCAGCAGTTTAGGGGCAGCAGCTAGTAACTATGGCTACACCTTC

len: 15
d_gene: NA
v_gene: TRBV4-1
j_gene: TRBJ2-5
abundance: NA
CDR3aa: CASSQDGGGQETQYF
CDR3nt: TGCGCCAGCAGCCAAGATGGGGGAGGCCAAGAGACCCAGTACTTC

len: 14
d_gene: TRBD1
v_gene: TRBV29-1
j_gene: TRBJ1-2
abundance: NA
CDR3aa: CSVQQDRVGVGYTF
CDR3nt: TGCAGCGTTCAGCAGGACAGGGTGGGAGTAGGGTACACCTTC

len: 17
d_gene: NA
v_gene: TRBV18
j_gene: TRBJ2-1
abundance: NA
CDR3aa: CASSIQGTRGRNNEQFF
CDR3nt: TGTGCCAGCTCAATCCAGGGGACGCGGGGGAGAAACAATGAGCAGTTCTTC

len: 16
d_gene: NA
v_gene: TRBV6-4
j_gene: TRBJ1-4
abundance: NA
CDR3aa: CASSDPGAPRIEKLFF
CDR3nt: TGTGCCAGCAGTGACCCCGGCGCCCCTAGAATTGAAAAACTGTTTTTT

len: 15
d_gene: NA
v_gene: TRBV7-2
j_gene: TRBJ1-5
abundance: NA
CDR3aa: CASSLGATSNQPQHF
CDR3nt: TGTGCCAGCAGCTTAGGGGCCACTAGCAATCAGCCCCAGCATTTT

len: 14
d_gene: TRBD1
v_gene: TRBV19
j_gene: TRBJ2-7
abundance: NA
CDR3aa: CASSIGTGGYEQYF
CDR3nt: TGTGCCAGTAGTATTGGGACAGGAGGCTACGAGCAGTACTTC

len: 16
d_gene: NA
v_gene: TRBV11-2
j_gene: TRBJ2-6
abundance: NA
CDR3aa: CASSLGGTPGANVLTF
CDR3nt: TGTGCCAGCAGCTTAGGTGGCACCCCTGGGGCCAACGTCCTGACTTTC

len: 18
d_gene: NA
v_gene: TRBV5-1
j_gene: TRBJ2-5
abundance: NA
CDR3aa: CASREGVLASSLQETQYF
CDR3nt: TGCGCCAGCAGAGAGGGGGTACTAGCGTCATCCCTACAAGAGACCCAGTACTTC

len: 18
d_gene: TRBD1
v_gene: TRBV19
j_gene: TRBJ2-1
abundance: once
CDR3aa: CASSVDRGRGSSYNEQFF
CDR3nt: TGTGCCAGTAGTGTGGACAGGGGGCGCGGGAGCTCCTACAATGAGCAGTTCTTC

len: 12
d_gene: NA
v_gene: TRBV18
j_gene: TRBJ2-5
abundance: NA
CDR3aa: CASSQRGETQYF
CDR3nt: TGTGCCAGCTCTCAGAGAGGGGAGACCCAGTACTTC

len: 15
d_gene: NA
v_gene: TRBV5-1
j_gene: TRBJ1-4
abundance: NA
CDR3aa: CASSLWGGSGEKLFF
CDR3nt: TGCGCCAGCAGCTTGTGGGGGGGCAGTGGAGAAAAACTGTTTTTT

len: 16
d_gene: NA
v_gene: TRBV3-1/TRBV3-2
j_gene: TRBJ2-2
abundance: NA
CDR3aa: CASSPRRRTNTGELFF
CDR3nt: TGTGCCAGCAGCCCCCGTCGCAGGACGAACACCGGGGAGCTGTTTTTT

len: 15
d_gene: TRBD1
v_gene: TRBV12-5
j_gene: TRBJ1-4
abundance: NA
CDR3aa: CASGLAGTGNEKLFF
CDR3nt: TGTGCTAGTGGTTTGGCCGGGACAGGGAATGAAAAACTGTTTTTT

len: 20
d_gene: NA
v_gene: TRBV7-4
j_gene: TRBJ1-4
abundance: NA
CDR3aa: CASSKNDRDTYLATNEKLFF
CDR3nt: TGTGCCAGCAGTAAAAATGATCGGGACACCTACTTGGCAACTAATGAAAAACTGTTTTTT

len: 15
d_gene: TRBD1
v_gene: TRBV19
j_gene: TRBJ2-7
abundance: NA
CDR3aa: CASSASTGGNYEQYF
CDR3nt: TGTGCCAGTAGCGCGAGTACAGGGGGCAACTACGAGCAGTACTTC

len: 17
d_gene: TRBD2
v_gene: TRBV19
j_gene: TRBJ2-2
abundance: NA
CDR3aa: CASKVPGGGAGAGELFF
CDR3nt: TGTGCCAGTAAGGTGCCTGGCGGGGGGGCCGGGGCCGGGGAGCTGTTTTTT

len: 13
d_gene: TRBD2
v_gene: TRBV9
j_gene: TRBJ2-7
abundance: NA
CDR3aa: CASSPRGGGEQYF
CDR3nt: TGTGCCAGCAGCCCTCGGGGGGGCGGGGAGCAGTACTTC

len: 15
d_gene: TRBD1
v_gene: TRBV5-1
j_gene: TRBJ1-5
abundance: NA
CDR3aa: CASSLGQGFNQPQHF
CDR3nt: TGCGCCAGCAGCTTGGGACAGGGTTTCAATCAGCCCCAGCATTTT

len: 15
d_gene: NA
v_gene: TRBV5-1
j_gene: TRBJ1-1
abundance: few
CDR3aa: CASSLDRGSNTEAFF
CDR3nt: TGCGCCAGCAGCTTGGACCGGGGGTCGAACACTGAAGCTTTCTTT

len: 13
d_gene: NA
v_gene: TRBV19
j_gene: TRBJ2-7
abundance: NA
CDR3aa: CASSIGGAYEQYF
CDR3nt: TGTGCCAGTAGTATAGGGGGGGCCTACGAGCAGTACTTC

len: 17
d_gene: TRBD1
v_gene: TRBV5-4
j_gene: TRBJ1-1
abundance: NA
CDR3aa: CASSLVGRQGAWTEAFF
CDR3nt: TGTGCCAGCAGCTTGGTCGGCCGACAGGGGGCTTGGACTGAAGCTTTCTTT

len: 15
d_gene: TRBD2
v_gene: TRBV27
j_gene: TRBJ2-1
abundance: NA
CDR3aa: CASILKGTSGGRQFF
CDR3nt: TGTGCCAGCATCCTAAAGGGGACTAGCGGGGGACGTCAGTTCTTC

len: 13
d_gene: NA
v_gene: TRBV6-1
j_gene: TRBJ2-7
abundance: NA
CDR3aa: CASSEARAGEQYF
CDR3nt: TGTGCCAGCAGTGAAGCGAGGGCCGGCGAGCAGTACTTC

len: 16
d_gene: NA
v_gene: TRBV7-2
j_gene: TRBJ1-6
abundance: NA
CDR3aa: CASTDRMGSYNSPLHF
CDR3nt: TGTGCCAGCACCGACAGGATGGGCTCCTATAATTCACCCCTCCACTTT

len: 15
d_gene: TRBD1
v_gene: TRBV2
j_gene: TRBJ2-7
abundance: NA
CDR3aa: CASSVRQGSHTEQYF
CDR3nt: TGTGCCAGCAGTGTCCGACAGGGTTCCCACACCGAGCAGTACTTC